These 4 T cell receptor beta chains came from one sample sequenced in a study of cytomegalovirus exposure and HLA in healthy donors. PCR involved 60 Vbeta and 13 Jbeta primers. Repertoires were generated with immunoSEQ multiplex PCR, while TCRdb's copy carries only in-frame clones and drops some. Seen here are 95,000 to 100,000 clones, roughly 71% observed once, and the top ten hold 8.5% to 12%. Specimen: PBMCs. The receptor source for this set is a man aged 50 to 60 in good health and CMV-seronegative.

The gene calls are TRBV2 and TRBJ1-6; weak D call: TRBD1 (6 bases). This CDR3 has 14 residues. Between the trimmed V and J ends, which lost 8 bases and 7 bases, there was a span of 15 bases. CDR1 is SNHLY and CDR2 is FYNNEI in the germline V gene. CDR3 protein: CASSSQGGNSPLHF. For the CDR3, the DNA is TGTGCCAGCTCTTCACAGGGAGGGAATTCACCCCTCCACTTT.

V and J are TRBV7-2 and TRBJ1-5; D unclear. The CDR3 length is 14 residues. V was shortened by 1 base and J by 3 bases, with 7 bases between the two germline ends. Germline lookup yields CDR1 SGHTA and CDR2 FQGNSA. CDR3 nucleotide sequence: TGTGCCAGCAGCTTAGTGGCAGTCAATCAGCCCCAGCATTTT. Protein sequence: CASSLVAVNQPQHF.

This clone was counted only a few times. In DNA, the CDR3 is TGTGCCAGCAGCGCCGGACAGGCCCGCTCCGGGGTGTTCTTC. Amino acid sequence: CASSAGQARSGVFF. The chain is built from TRBV9 and TRBJ2-1; 7 nucleotides match TRBD1. The CDR3 spans 14 residues. CDR1 and CDR2 (germline): SGDLS, YYNGEE. The V segment lost 3 bases and the J segment 15 bases; nucleotides outside the gene matches: 15.

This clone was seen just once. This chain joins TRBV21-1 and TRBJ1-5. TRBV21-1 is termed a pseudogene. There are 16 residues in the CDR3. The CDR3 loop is CASSNSGTEGHQPQHF. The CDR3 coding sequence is TGTGCCAGCAGCAACTCCGGGACTGAGGGTCATCAGCCCCAGCATTTT.